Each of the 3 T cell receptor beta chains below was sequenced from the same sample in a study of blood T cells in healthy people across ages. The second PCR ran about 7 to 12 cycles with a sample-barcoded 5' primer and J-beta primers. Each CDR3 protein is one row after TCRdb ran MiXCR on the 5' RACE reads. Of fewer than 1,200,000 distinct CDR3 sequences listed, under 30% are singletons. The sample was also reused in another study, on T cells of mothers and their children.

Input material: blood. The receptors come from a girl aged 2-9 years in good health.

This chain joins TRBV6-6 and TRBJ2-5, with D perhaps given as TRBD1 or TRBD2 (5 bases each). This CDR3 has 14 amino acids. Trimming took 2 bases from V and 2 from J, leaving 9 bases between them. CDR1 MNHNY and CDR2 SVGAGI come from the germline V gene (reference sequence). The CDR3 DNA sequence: TGTGCCAGCAGTTACGAGGGACCGCAAGAGACCCAGTACTTC. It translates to CASSYEGPQETQYF.

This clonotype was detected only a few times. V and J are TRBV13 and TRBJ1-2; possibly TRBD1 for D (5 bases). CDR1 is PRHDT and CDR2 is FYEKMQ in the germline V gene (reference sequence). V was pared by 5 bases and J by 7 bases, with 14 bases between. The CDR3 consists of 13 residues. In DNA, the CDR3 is TGTGCCAGCAGCCCCACTAGGGGACGTGGCTACACCTTC. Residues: CASSPTRGRGYTF.

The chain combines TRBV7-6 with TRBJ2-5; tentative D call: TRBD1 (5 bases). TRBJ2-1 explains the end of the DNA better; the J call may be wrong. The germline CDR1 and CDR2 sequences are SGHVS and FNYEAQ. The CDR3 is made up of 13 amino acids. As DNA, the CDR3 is TGTGCCAGCAGCGGAACCGGCGTGGGGCAGCAGTTCTTC. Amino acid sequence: CASSGTGVGQQFF.